The 17 T cell receptor beta chains given below trace back to one sample, sequenced in a study of blood T cell repertoires in COVID-19. The method was immunoSEQ multiplex PCR; TCRdb's version includes in-frame clones alone and lacks a portion of them. The sample contains around 250,000 clones, 88% of which appear only once. The sequenced sample was PBMCs or T cells enriched from blood (not recorded which). The origin of the receptors is a middle-aged woman with acute COVID-19.

This clone occurred once. The J gene is TRBJ1-2, the V gene TRBV19; TRBD1 matches at 8 bases. The V gene end was trimmed by 1 base and the J gene end by 8 bases; junction bases not matched to a gene: 6. CDR1 and CDR2 (germline): LNHDA, SQIVND (reference sequence). The CDR3 totals 14 residues. The CDR3 is CASSIGTTGEGYTF. In nucleotides, the CDR3 is TGTGCCAGTAGTATAGGAACGACAGGGGAAGGCTACACCTTC.

This clone was detected only once. V is TRBV28 and J is TRBJ2-7; possibly TRBD1 for D (6 bases). This CDR3 is built from 17 residues. Trimming took off 2 bases at V and 0 bases at J, with 17 bases between the two ends. Germline V gene lookup returns CDR1 MDHEN and CDR2 SYDVKM. Here the CDR3 reads CASSLVQGRLSSYEQYF. In DNA form, the CDR3 reads TGTGCCAGCAGTTTAGTACAGGGCCGACTTAGCTCCTACGAGCAGTACTTC.

The chain employs TRBV29-1 and TRBJ2-7; the D gene is possibly TRBD1 (7 bases). V gave up 3 bases and J gave up 0 bases, with 12 bases separating them. The CDR3 is 14 residues long. CDR1 SQVTM and CDR2 ANQGSEA come from the germline V gene. CDR3 sequence reads: CSVDQGGSSYEQYF. The CDR3 DNA sequence: TGCAGCGTTGATCAGGGGGGTAGCTCCTACGAGCAGTACTTC.

The J gene is TRBJ2-5, the V gene TRBV10-2; D possibly corresponds to TRBD1 (6 bases). Germline V gene sequence: CDR1 WSHSY, CDR2 SAAADI. V lost 6 bases, J lost 2 bases, and 7 bases lay in between. This CDR3 is built from 12 residues. The CDR3 region has the DNA TGCGCCAGCAGGAGGGGGCAAGAGACCCAGTACTTC. Translation: CASRRGQETQYF.

Turning to this clone: This specimen includes other DNA sequences encoding the same CDR3. The CDR3 protein is CASSPGQGSNQPQHF. The CDR3 DNA reads as TGTGCCAGCTCACCGGGGCAGGGTAGCAATCAGCCCCAGCATTTT. V is TRBV18 and J is TRBJ1-5; D might be TRBD1 (5 bases). The V end was cut by 3 bases, the J end by 0 bases, with 9 bases between. Germline CDR1 and CDR2: KGHSH and LQKENI. The length of the CDR3 is 15 residues.

The chain has TRBV11-2 and TRBJ1-5; no firm D call. The CDR3 loop spans 14 amino acids. Trimming pared 0 bases from V and 2 bases from J, leaving 5 bases between. Germline loops: CDR1 SGHAT, CDR2 FQNNGV. DNA of the CDR3: TGTGCCAGCAGCTTAGACCCGGGCAATCAGCCCCAGCATTTT. This translates into CASSLDPGNQPQHF. The whole variable domain, remainder taken from reference TRBV11-2 and TRBJ1-5, is EAGVAQSPRYKIIEKRQSVAFWCNPISGHATLYWYQQILGQGPKLLIQFQNNGVVDDSQLPKDRFSAERLKGVDSTLKIQPAKLEDSAVYLCASSLDPGNQPQHFGDGTRLSIL.

The chain has TRBV29-1 and TRBJ1-1; 7 bases line up with TRBD1. Germline V gene sequence: CDR1 SQVTM, CDR2 ANQGSEA. Trimming cost V 7 bases and J 1 base; bases outside gene matches: 12. This CDR3 is 15 amino acids long. The CDR3 spells CSARGRGKRNTEAFF. CDR3 coding DNA: TGCAGCGCAAGGGGGCGCGGAAAAAGGAACACTGAAGCTTTCTTT.

The genes are TRBV5-4 and TRBJ1-1, with 8 bases aligning to TRBD1. Germline assignment: CDR1 SGHNT and CDR2 YYREEE (reference sequence). The CDR3 runs 14 residues. V shed 2 bases and J 2 bases; nucleotides not matched to a gene: 2. The CDR3 DNA reads as TGTGCCAGCAGCTTCGACAGGGGTAACACTGAAGCTTTCTTT. Translation gives CASSFDRGNTEAFF.

The chain couples TRBV5-6 to TRBJ2-7; TRBD2 aligns across 11 bases. Germline V CDR1 and CDR2: SGHDT, YYEEEE. The CDR3 is 14 amino acids. V was pared by 2 bases and J by 3 bases, with 1 base of the junction left unmatched. CDR3 region: CASSLGTSGYEQYV. The CDR3 DNA follows: TGTGCCAGCAGCTTAGGGACTAGCGGCTACGAGCAGTACGTC.

The chain is built from TRBV28 and TRBJ1-5; 9 bases are shared with TRBD1. V lost 3 bases to trimming and J lost 4 bases; unmatched junction nucleotides: 1. The CDR3 extends over 14 amino acids. The germline gives CDR1 MDHEN, CDR2 SYDVKM. CDR3 DNA: TGTGCCAGCAGTTTCGGGACAGGGAATCAGCCCCAGCATTTT. Protein product: CASSFGTGNQPQHF.

J is TRBJ2-1 and V is TRBV3-1 (or the pseudogene TRBV3-2); D might be TRBD2 (5 bases). V lost 4 bases to trimming and J lost 0 bases, with 10 bases between them. This CDR3 spans 15 amino acids. The germline gives CDR1 LGHDT, CDR2 YNNKEL (reference sequence). The CDR3 is CASSPTRDSYNEQFF. The CDR3 nucleotides are TGTGCCAGCAGCCCTACTAGGGACTCCTACAATGAGCAGTTCTTC.

The V gene is TRBV7-9, the J gene TRBJ2-2; 7 bases map to TRBD2. This CDR3 has 14 residues. The germline V gene encodes CDR1 SEHNR and CDR2 FQNEAQ (reference sequence). V was pared by 5 bases and J by 6 bases, with 6 bases of the junction left unmatched. The DNA of the CDR3 is TGTGCCAGCAGCCCCGTACTAGCGCCCGGGGAGCTGTTTTTT. It translates to CASSPVLAPGELFF.

For the CDR3, the DNA is TGTGCCAGCAGCCCACGGGGGGGACTAGCTTACAATGAGCAGTTCTTC. Residues: CASSPRGGLAYNEQFF. V usage is TRBV7-9 and J usage is TRBJ2-1, with TRBD2 matching over 9 bases. This CDR3 has 16 amino acids. Per the germline V gene, CDR1 is SEHNR and CDR2 is FQNEAQ (reference sequence). V gave up 5 bases and J gave up 4 bases; unmatched junction bases: 9.

The V gene is TRBV5-1, the J gene TRBJ1-2, with D tentatively TRBD1 (6 bases). Trimming shortened V by 3 bases and J by 2 bases, and 11 bases separated the two germline ends. In germline, CDR1 is SGHRS, CDR2 YFSETQ. The CDR3 covers 14 residues. This CDR3 is CASSWTATNYGYTF. Here the CDR3 DNA reads TGCGCCAGCAGCTGGACAGCGACGAACTATGGCTACACCTTC. The full variable domain, completed using reference TRBV5-1 and TRBJ1-2, is KAGVTQTPRYLIKTRGQQVTLSCSPISGHRSVSWYQQTPGQGLQFLFEYFSETQRNKGNFPGRFSGRQFSNSRSEMNVSTLELGDSALYLCASSWTATNYGYTFGSGTRLTVV.

The chain links TRBV5-4 to TRBJ2-3, with D perhaps matching TRBD1 (5 bases). Looked up from germline, CDR1 is SGHNT and CDR2 is YYREEE (reference sequence). The CDR3 has 16 residues. The germline V and J ends were trimmed by 0 bases and 8 bases, with 19 bases remaining between them. CDR3 DNA sequence: TGTGCCAGCAGCTTGGCCGCAGGGTCCTACTCAGGTACGCAGTATTTT. Encoded protein: CASSLAAGSYSGTQYF.

V is TRBV28 and J is TRBJ1-4; perhaps TRBD1 as D (5 bases). The V gene lost 6 bases and the J gene lost 8 bases, with 19 bases spanning the gap. Germline V gives CDR1 MDHEN, CDR2 SYDVKM. The CDR3 contains 15 residues. CDR3 in DNA: TGTGCCAGCAGAAAGCCGAGTGGGGCAGGAGAAAAACTGTTTTTT. This codes for CASRKPSGAGEKLFF.

This chain joins TRBV19 and TRBJ1-2; D is undetermined. The CDR3 has 14 amino acids. Between the trimmed V and J ends, which lost 3 bases and 7 bases, there was a span of 15 bases. The germline gives CDR1 LNHDA, CDR2 SQIVND (reference sequence). CDR3 amino acids: CASSMSGVSGGYTF. Here the CDR3 DNA reads TGTGCCAGTAGTATGAGCGGGGTGTCGGGTGGCTACACCTTC.